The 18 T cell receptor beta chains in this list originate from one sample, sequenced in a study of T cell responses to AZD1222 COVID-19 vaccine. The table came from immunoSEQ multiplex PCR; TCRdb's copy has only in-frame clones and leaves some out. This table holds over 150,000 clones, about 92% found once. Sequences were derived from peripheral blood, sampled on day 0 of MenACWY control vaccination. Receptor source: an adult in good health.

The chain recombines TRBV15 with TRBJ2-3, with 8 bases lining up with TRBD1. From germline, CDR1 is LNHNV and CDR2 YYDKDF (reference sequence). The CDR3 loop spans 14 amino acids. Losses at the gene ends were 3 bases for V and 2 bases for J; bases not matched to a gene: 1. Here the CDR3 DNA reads TGTGCCACCAGCAGGGACAGGGCCACAGATACGCAGTATTTT. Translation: CATSRDRATDTQYF.

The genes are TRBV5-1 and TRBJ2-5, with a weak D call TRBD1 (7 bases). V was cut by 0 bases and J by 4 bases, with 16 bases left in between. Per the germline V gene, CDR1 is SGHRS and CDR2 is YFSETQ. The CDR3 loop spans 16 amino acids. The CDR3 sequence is CASSLGQGGVGETQYF. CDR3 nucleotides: TGCGCCAGCAGCTTGGGACAGGGCGGGGTTGGAGAGACCCAGTACTTC.

The CDR3 DNA is TGTGCCAGCAGCTTTCTGGGACTAGCGGGAGGTTATGGCTCCTACAATGAGCAGTTCTTC. Amino acid sequence: CASSFLGLAGGYGSYNEQFF. The chain employs TRBV7-8 and TRBJ2-1, with 15 bases lining up with TRBD2. V lost 3 bases, J lost 0 bases, and 9 bases stayed unmatched. The CDR3 is 20 amino acids. CDR1 and CDR2 from the germline V gene are SGHVS and FQNEAQ.

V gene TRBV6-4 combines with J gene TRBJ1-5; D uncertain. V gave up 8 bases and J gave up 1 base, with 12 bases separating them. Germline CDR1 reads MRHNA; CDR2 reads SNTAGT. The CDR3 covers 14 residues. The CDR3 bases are TGTGCCAGCCCGCCCGCAGTCAGCAATCAGCCCCAGCATTTT. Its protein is CASPPAVSNQPQHF.

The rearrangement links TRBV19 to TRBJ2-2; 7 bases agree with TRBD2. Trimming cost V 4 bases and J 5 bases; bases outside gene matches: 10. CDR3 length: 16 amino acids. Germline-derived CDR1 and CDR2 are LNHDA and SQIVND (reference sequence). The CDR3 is CASSRYGGRGTGELFF. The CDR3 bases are TGTGCCAGTAGTAGATATGGCGGGAGAGGTACCGGGGAGCTGTTTTTT.

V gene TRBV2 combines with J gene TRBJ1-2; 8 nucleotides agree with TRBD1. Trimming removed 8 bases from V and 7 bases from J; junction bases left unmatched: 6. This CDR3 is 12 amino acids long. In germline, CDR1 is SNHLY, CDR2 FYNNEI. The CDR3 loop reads CASDRGLSGYTF. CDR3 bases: TGTGCCAGCGACAGGGGACTTTCTGGCTACACCTTC.

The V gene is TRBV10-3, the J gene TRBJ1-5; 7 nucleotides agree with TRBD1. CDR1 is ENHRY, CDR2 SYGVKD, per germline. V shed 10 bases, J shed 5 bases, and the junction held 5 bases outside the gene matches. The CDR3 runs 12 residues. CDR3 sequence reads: CATGTEYQPQHF. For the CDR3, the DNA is TGTGCCACCGGGACAGAATATCAGCCCCAGCATTTT.

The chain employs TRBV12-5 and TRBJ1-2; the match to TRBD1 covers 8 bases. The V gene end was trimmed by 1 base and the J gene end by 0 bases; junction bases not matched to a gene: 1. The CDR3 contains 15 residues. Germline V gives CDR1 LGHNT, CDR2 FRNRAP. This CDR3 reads CASGLGTGPNYGYTF. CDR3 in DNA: TGTGCTAGTGGTTTGGGGACAGGGCCTAACTATGGCTACACCTTC.

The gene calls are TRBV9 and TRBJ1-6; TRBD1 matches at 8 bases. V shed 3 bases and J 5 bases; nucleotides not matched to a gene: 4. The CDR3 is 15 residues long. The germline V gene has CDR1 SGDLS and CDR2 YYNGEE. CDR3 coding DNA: TGTGCCAGCAGCGCAGGGACAGGCAATAATTCACCCCTCCACTTT. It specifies CASSAGTGNNSPLHF.

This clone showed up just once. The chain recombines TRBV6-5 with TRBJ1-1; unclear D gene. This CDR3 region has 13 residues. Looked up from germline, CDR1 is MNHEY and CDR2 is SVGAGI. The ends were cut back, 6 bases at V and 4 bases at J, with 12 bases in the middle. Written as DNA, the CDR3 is TGTGCCAGCAGCGTAGGGCAACCCACTGAAGCTTTCTTT. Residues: CASSVGQPTEAFF.

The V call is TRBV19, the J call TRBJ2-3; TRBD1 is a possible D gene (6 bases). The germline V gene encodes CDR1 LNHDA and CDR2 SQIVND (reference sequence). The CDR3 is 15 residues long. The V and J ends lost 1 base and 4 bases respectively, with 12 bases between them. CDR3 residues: CASSIVTGYADTQYF. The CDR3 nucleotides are TGTGCCAGTAGTATAGTCACAGGGTATGCAGATACGCAGTATTTT.

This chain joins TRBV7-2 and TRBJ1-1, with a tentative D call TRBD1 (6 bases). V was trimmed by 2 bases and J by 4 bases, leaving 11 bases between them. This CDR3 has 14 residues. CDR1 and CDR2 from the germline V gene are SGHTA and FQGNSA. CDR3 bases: TGTGCCAGCAGCTTAATCAGGGGCGGCACTGAAGCTTTCTTT. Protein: CASSLIRGGTEAFF.

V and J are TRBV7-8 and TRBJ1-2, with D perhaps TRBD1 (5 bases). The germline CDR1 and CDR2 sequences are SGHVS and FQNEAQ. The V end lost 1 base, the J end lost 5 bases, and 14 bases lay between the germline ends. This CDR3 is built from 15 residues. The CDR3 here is CASSLGGDGSYGYTF. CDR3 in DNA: TGTGCCAGCAGCTTAGGCGGGGACGGCTCTTATGGCTACACCTTC.

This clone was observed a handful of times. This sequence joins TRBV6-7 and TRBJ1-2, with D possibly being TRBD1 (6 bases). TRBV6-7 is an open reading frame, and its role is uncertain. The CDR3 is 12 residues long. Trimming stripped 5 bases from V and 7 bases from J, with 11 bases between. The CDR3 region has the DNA TGTGCCAGCAGTACACAGGGATGTGGCTACACCTTC. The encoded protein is CASSTQGCGYTF.

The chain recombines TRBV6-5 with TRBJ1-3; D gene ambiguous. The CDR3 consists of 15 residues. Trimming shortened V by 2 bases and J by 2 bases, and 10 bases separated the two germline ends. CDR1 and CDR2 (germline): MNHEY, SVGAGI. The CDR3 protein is CASSYEGVTGNTIYF. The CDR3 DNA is TGTGCCAGCAGTTACGAGGGCGTAACTGGAAACACCATATATTTT.

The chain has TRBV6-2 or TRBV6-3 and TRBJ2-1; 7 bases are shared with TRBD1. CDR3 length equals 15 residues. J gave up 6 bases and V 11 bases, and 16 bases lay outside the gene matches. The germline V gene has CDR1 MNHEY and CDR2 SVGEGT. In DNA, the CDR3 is TGTGCCGGCACCCCTGGGACAGTACCTCCCAATGAGCAGTTCTTC. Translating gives CAGTPGTVPPNEQFF.

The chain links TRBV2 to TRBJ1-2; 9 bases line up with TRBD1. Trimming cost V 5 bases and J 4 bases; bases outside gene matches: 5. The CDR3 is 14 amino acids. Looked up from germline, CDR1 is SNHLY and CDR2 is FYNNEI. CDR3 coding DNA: TGTGCCAGCAGTAGACAGGGGGAGGGCTATGGCTACACCTTC. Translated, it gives CASSRQGEGYGYTF. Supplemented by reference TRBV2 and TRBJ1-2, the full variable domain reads EPEVTQTPSHQVTQMGQEVILRCVPISNHLYFYWYRQILGQKVEFLVSFYNNEISEKSEIFDDQFSVERPDGSNFTLKIRSTKLEDSAMYFCASSRQGEGYGYTFGSGTRLTVV.

CDR3 sequence: CASCWTSGSRETQYF. The CDR3 DNA is TGCGCCAGCTGTTGGACTAGCGGGAGTAGAGAGACCCAGTACTTC. The chain combines TRBV5-1 with TRBJ2-5; 13 bases match TRBD2. The CDR3 length is 15 residues. Germline V gene data show CDR1 as SGHRS and CDR2 as YFSETQ. V lost 7 bases to trimming and J lost 4 bases; unmatched junction nucleotides: 7. The variable domain in full, completed from reference TRBV5-1 and TRBJ2-5, reads KAGVTQTPRYLIKTRGQQVTLSCSPISGHRSVSWYQQTPGQGLQFLFEYFSETQRNKGNFPGRFSGRQFSNSRSEMNVSTLELGDSALYLCASCWTSGSRETQYFGPGTRLLVL.